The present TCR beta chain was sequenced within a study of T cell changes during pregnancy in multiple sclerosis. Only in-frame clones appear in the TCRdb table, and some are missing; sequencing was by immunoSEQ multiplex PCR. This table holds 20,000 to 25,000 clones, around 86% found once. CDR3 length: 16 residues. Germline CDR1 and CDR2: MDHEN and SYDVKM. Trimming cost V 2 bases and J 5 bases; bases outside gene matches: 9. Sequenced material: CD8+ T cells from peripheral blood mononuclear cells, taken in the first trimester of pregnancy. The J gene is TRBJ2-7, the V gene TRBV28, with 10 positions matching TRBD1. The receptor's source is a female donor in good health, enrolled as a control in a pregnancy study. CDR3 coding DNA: TGTGCCAGCAGTTTACCCACGGGACAGGGGTTCCACGAGCAGTACTTC. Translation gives CASSLPTGQGFHEQYF.